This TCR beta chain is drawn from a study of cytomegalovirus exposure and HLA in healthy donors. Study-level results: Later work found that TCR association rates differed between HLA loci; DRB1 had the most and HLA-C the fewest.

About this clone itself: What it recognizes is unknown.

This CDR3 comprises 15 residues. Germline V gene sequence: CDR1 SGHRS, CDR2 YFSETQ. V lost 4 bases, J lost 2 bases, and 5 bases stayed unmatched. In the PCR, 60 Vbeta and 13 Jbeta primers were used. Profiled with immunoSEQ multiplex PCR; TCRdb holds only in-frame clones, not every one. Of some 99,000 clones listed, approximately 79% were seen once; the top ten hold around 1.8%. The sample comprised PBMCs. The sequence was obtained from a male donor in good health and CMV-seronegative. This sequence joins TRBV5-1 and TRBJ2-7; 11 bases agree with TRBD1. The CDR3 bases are TGCGCCAGCAGCCAAGGGGGACAGGGGGCCTACGAGCAGTACTTC. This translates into CASSQGGQGAYEQYF.